This TCR beta chain was retrieved from a study of technical replicates of blood from a handful of donors. The repertoire was sequenced with immunoSEQ multiplex PCR; TCRdb's copy has only in-frame clones and lacks some. The data hold tens of thousands of clones, with 92% observed a single time. The CDR3 totals 16 residues. J lost 6 bases, V lost 3 bases, and 8 bases had no gene match. CDR1 SGHNT and CDR2 YENEEA come from the germline V gene. The origin of this receptor is a human donor in good health. Sequenced: T cells isolated from PBMCs. J is TRBJ2-2 and V is TRBV11-3; 9 bases line up with TRBD2. The CDR3 nucleotides are TGTGCCAGCAGCTTGAAAAGGACTAGCGTTCCCGGGGAGCTGTTTTTT. Amino acids: CASSLKRTSVPGELFF.